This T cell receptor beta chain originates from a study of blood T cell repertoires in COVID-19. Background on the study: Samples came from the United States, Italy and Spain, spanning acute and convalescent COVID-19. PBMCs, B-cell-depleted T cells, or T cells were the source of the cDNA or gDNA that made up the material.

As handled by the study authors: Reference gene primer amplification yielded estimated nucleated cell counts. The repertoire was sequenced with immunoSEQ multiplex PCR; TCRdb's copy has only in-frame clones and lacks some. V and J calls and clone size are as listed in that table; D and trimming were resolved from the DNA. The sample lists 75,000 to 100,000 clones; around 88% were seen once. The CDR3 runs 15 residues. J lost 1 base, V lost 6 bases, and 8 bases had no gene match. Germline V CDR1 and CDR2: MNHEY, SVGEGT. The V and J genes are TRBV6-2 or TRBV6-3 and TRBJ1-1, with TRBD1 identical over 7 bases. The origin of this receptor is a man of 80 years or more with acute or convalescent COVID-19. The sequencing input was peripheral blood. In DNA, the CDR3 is TGTGCCAGCAGCCCGAGACAGGGACAGAACACTGAAGCTTTCTTT. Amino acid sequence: CASSPRQGQNTEAFF.